Listed here is a single TCR beta chain. Its cognate antigen is unknown. The protocol was immunoSEQ multiplex PCR, while the TCRdb copy is restricted to in-frame clones and leaves out a portion. The table records 300,000 or so clones, approximately 74% of them present only once. This entry belongs to a study of shared clonotypes between healthy human individuals. Study-level points and caveats: Rarefaction showed sorted-subset sequencing was incomplete despite large depth. Memory subsets had estimated richness that was generally smaller than that of naive subsets.

The sample taken for sequencing was memory CD4+ T cells sorted from blood. The subset: CD45RA-negative fraction. The TCR comes from a man aged 30 to 45 in good health.

The CDR3 sequence is CASSFFGSNEGYTF. CDR3 bases: TGTGCCAGCAGCTTCTTTGGGTCAAACGAAGGCTACACCTTC. V gene TRBV5-4 combines with J gene TRBJ1-2; D is uncertain. The CDR3 covers 14 residues. Looked up from germline, CDR1 is SGHNT and CDR2 is YYREEE (reference sequence). V lost 2 bases and J 8 bases, leaving 16 bases between the germline ends.